This TCR beta chain was recovered during a study of human CD8 memory T cell subsets. UMI-labeled 5' RACE was the method by which TCR beta libraries were made. TCRdb reprocessed the 5' RACE reads; each CDR3 protein has one entry and no DNA is given. The table lists about 7,000 distinct CDR3 sequences. Germline V CDR1 and CDR2: PRHDT, FYEKMQ (reference sequence). The CDR3 covers 14 residues. What was sequenced was CD8+ stem-like memory T cells (TSCM and TCM) sorted from PBMCs. The subset here: stem-like memory CD8 T cells (TSTEM), CCR7+ PD-1- TIGIT-. The receptor's source is a human donor in good health. The J gene is TRBJ1-1, the V gene TRBV13. CDR3 sequence: CASSLEFLNTEAFF.